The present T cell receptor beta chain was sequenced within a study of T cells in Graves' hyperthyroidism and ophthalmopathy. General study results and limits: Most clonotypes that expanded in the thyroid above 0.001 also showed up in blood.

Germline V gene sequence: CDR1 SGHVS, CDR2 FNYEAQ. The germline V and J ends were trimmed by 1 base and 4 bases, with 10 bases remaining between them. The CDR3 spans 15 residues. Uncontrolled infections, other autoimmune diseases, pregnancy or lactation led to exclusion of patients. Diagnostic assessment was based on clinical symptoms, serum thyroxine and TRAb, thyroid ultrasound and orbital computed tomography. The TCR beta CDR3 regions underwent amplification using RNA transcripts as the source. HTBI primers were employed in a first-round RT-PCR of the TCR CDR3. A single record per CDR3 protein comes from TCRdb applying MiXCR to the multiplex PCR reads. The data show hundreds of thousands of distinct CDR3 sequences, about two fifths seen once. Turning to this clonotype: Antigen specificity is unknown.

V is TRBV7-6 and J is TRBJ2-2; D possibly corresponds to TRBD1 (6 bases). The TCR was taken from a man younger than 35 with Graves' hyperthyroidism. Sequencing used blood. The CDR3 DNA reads TGTGCCAGCAGCTTAGTTACAGGGATCACCGGGGAGCTGTTTTTT. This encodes CASSLVTGITGELFF.